One sample yielded the 2 T cell receptor beta chains listed below, sequenced in a study of T cells expressing NK-cell markers. Using the 5' RACE reads, TCRdb records one entry per CDR3 protein without DNA. The sample has under 200,000 distinct CDR3 sequences; the top ten hold less than 20%. Material: blood T cells: a sorted CD56 or NKG2C T cell subset, CD4+ or CD8+ T cells, or bulk PBMC T cells (not recorded which). These TCRs come from a woman aged 18 to 75 in good health.

J is TRBJ2-1 and V is TRBV6-5; checking the TCRdb D call of TRBD1 is not possible without DNA. CDR3 length: 15 residues. Germline V lookup: CDR1 MNHEY, CDR2 SVGAGI. CDR3: CASSSPGQGTTEQFF.

The chain recombines TRBV20-1 with TRBJ2-5; TCRdb outputs TRBD1, but without DNA this stays unchecked. The CDR3 runs to 11 residues. The V gene's germline CDR1 is DFQATT and CDR2 SNEGSKA (reference sequence). This chain's CDR3 is CSTNKPPTQYF.